One and the same sample provided the 3 T cell receptor beta chains below, sequenced in a study of cytomegalovirus exposure and HLA in healthy donors (dated by TCRdb to about 2017). The library was built by means of the immunoSEQ multiplex PCR assay. The multiplex PCR relied on a mix of 60 forward primers for TCR Vbeta segments and 13 reverse primers for TCR Jbeta segments. TCRdb stores this immuneACCESS table with in-frame sequences only. Part of the clones is absent; in the studies checked, under half of the shortfall reflects unresolved V genes, and no reason is known for the rest. The sample records 55,000 to 80,000 clones, around 70% of which are singletons. Roughly 20% of the sample is held by the ten biggest clonotypes. The source material was PBMCs. These receptors were taken from a woman aged 25 to 39 in good health and CMV-seropositive.

Only a few counts were recorded for this clone. Other nucleotide sequences in the sample specify the same CDR3. This sequence joins TRBV5-4 and TRBJ1-1, with D possibly TRBD1 on 5 matching bases. The CDR3 is made up of 13 amino acids. Trimming cost V 5 bases and J 1 base, with 9 bases left between them. CDR1 and CDR2 from the germline V gene are SGHNT and YYREEE (reference sequence). In nucleotides, the CDR3 is TGTGCCAGCAGTTTAGACAGGAACACTGAAGCTTTCTTT. It encodes CASSLDRNTEAFF.

V gene TRBV7-9 combines with J gene TRBJ2-7; 9 nucleotides align to TRBD1. Germline trimming cut 4 bases from V and 7 bases from J; bases unmatched to any gene: 5. The CDR3 sequence is 13 residues long. Germline V gene sequence: CDR1 SEHNR, CDR2 FQNEAQ (reference sequence). CDR3 nucleotide sequence: TGTGCCAGCAGCTCCGACAGGGGGTTTGAGCAGTACTTC. Translating gives CASSSDRGFEQYF.

The chain recombines TRBV6-6 with TRBJ2-7; TRBD1 matches at 9 bases. Trimming cost V 6 bases and J 2 bases; bases outside gene matches: 5. Germline lookup yields CDR1 MNHNY and CDR2 SVGAGI (reference sequence). The CDR3 has 14 residues. The CDR3 DNA sequence: TGTGCCAGCAGGCCGAGACAGGGGGCCTACGAGCAGTACTTC. This codes for CASRPRQGAYEQYF.